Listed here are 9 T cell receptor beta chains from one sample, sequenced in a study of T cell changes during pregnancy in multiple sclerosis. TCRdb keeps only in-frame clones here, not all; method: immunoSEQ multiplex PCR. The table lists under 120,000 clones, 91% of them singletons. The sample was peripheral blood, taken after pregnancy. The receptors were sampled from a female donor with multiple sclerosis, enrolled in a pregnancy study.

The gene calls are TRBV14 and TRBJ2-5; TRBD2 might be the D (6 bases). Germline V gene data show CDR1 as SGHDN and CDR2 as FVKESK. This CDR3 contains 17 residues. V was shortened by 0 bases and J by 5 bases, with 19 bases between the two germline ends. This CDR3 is CASSQDSRLTGEETQYF. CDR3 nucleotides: TGTGCCAGCAGCCAAGATTCTCGTCTGACGGGGGAGGAGACCCAGTACTTC.

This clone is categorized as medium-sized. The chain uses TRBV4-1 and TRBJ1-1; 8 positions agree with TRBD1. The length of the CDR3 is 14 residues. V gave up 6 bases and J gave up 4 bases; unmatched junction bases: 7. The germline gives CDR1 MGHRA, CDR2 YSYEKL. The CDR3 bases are TGCGCCAGCAGTCTCACACAGGGGGGCACTGAAGCTTTCTTT. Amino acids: CASSLTQGGTEAFF.

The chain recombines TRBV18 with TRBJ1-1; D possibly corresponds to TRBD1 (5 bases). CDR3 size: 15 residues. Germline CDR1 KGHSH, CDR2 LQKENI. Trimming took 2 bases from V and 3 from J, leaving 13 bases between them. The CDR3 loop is CASSPNKGEDTEAFF. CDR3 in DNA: TGTGCCAGCTCACCAAACAAAGGGGAGGACACTGAAGCTTTCTTT.

CDR3 in amino acids: CASGTRADGTEAFF. The CDR3 DNA reads TGTGCCAGCGGGACACGTGCGGATGGCACTGAAGCTTTCTTT. This chain uses TRBV6-5 with TRBJ1-1, with D possibly being TRBD1 (6 bases). V was cut by 8 bases and J by 4 bases, with 17 bases left in between. Germline assignment: CDR1 MNHEY and CDR2 SVGAGI. CDR3 length equals 14 residues.

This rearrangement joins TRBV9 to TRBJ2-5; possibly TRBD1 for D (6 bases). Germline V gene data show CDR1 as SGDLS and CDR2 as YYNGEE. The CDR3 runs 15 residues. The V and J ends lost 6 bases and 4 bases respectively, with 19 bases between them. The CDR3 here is CASNRGGPLRETQYF. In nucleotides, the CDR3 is TGTGCCAGCAACCGAGGGGGTCCTTTGCGAGAGACCCAGTACTTC.

CDR3 sequence (DNA): TGTGCCAGCAGCCGGACTAGCGGGGGAGATGATCTCACAGAGACCCAGTACTTC. Its translation is CASSRTSGGDDLTETQYF. The chain employs TRBV7-6 and TRBJ2-5, with TRBD2 identical over 13 bases. Germline values: CDR1 SGHVS, CDR2 FNYEAQ. The CDR3 sequence is 18 residues long. V shed 5 bases and J 4 bases; nucleotides not matched to a gene: 13. Drawing the rest from reference TRBV7-6 and TRBJ2-5, the complete variable domain is GAGVSQSPRYKVTKRGQDVALRCDPISGHVSLYWYRQALGQGPEFLTYFNYEAQQDKSGLPNDRFSAERPEGSISTLTIQRTEQRDSAMYRCASSRTSGGDDLTETQYFGPGTRLLVL.

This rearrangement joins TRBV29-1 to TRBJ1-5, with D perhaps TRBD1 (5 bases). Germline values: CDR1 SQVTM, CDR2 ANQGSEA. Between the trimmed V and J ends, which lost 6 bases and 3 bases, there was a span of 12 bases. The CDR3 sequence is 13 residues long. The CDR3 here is CSVQDNLNQPQHF. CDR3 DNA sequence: TGCAGCGTCCAGGACAACCTCAATCAGCCCCAGCATTTT.

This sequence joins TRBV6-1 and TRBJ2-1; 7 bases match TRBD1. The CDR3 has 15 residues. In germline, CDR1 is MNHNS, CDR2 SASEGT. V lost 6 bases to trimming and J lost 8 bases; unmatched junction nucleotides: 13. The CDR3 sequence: CASSLGQVGFDEQFF. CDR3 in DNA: TGTGCCAGCAGCCTTGGACAGGTCGGGTTCGATGAGCAGTTCTTC.

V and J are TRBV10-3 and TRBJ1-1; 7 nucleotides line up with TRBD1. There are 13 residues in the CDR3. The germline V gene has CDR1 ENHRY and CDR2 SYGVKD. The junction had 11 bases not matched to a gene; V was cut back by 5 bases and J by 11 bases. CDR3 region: CAISQGQVGEAFF. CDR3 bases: TGTGCCATCAGTCAAGGACAGGTGGGTGAGGCTTTCTTT.